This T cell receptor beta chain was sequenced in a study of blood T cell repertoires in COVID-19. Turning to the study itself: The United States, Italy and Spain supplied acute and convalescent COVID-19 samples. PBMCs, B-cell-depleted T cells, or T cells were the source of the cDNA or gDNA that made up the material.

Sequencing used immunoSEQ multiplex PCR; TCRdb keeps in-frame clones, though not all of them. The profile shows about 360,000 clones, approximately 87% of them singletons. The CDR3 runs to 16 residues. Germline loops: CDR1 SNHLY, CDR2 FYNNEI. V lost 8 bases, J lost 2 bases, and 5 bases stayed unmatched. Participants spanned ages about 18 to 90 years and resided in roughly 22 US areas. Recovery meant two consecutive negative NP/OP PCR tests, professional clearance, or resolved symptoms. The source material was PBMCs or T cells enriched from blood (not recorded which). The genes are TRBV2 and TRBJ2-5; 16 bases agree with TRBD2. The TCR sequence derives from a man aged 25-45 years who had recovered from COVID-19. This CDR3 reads CASGTSGGAPQETQYF. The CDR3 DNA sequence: TGTGCCAGCGGGACTAGCGGGGGGGCCCCACAAGAGACCCAGTACTTC. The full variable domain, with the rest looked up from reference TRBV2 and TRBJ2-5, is EPEVTQTPSHQVTQMGQEVILRCVPISNHLYFYWYRQILGQKVEFLVSFYNNEISEKSEIFDDQFSVERPDGSNFTLKIRSTKLEDSAMYFCASGTSGGAPQETQYFGPGTRLLVL.